This T cell receptor (beta chain) was profiled in a study of cytomegalovirus exposure and HLA in healthy donors. V lost 0 bases, J lost 5 bases, and 11 bases lay in between. Germline V lookup: CDR1 SGHDT, CDR2 YYEEEE. This CDR3 contains 15 residues. Profiled with immunoSEQ multiplex PCR; TCRdb holds only in-frame clones, not every one. The sample records around 140,000 clones, roughly nine tenths being singletons. This clone was seen a single time. The target antigen is unknown. Study results and caveats: Usually a TCR sequence was rare, but some public TCRs were found in many donors.

This sequence joins TRBV5-6 and TRBJ1-4; D gene unclear. The sequencing sample was made of PBMCs. This receptor was taken from a woman younger than 35 in good health and CMV-seronegative. CDR3 region: CASSLASDWNEKLFF. The CDR3 region has the DNA TGTGCCAGCAGCTTGGCGTCAGATTGGAATGAAAAACTGTTTTTT.